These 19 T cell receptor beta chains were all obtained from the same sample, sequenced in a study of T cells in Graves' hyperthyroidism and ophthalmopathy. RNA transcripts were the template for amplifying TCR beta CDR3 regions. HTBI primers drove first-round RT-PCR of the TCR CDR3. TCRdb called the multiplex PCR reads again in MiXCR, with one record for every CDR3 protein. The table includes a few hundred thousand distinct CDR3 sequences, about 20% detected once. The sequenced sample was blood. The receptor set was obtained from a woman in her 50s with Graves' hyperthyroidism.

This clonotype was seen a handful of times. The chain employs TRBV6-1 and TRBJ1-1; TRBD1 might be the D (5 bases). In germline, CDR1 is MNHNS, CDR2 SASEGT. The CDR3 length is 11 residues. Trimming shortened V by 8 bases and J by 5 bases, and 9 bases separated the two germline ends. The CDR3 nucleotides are TGTGCCAGCGGGGGTGGTACTGAAGCTTTCTTT. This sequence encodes CASGGGTEAFF.

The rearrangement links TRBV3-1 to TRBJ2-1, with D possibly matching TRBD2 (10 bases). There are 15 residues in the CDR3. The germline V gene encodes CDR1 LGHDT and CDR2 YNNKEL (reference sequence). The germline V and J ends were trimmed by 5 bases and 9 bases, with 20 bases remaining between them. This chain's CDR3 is CASSSQLAGQGEQFF. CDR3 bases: TGTGCCAGCAGCTCTCAACTAGCGGGACAGGGTGAGCAGTTCTTC.

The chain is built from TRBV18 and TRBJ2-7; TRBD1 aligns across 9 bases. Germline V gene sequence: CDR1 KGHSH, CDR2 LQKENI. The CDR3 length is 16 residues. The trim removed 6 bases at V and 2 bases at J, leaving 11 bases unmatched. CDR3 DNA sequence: TGTGCCAGCTCCGCCGGGACAGGGATTGGTGCCTACGAGCAGTACTTC. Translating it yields CASSAGTGIGAYEQYF.

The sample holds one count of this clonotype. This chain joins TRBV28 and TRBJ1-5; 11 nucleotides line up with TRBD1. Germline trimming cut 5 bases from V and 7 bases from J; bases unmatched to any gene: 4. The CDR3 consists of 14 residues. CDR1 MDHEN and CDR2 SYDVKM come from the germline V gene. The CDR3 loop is CASSPWTGGQPQHF. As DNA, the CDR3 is TGTGCCAGCAGTCCCTGGACAGGGGGCCAGCCCCAGCATTTT.

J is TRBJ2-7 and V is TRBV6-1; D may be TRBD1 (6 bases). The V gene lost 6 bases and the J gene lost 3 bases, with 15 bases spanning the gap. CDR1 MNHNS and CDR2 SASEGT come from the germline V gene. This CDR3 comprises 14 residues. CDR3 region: CASSPTGIVYEQYF. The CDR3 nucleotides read TGTGCCAGCAGCCCGACAGGTATCGTCTACGAGCAGTACTTC.

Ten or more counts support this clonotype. CDR3 sequence reads: CASSPTRDSLNEQFF. The CDR3 DNA reads as TGTGCCAGCAGCCCGACCCGGGACAGCCTCAATGAGCAGTTCTTC. The rearrangement joins TRBV7-3 to TRBJ2-1; 7 bases match TRBD1. Looked up from germline, CDR1 is SGHTA and CDR2 is FQGTGA. This CDR3 has 15 amino acids. With 5 bases clipped from V and 6 bases from J, the junction kept 10 bases outside the gene matches.

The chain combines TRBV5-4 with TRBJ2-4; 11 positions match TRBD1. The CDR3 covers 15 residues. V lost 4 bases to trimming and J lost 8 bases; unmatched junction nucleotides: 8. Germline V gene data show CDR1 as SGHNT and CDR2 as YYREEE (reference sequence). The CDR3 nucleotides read TGTGCCAGCAGCGGACAGGGGGCGTCCGTGGACATTCAGTACTTC. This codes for CASSGQGASVDIQYF.

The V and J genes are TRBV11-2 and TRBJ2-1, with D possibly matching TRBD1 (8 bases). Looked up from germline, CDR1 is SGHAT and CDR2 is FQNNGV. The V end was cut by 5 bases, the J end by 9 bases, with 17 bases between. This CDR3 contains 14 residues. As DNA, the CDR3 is TGTGCCAGCAGCCAATTTACAGGGGGGGTTGAGCAGTTCTTC. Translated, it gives CASSQFTGGVEQFF.

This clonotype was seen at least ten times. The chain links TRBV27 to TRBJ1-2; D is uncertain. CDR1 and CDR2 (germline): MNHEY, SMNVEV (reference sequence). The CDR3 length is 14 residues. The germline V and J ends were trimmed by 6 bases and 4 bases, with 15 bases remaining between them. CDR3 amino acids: CASSLPASFYGYTF. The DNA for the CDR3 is TGTGCCAGCAGCCTTCCTGCCTCGTTCTATGGCTACACCTTC.

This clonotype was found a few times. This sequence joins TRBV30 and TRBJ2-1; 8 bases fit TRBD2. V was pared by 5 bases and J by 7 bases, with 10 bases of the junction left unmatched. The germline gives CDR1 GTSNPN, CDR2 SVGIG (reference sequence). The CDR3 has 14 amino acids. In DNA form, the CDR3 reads TGTGCCTGGCAACCGGGACTAGAGGGGAATGAGCAGTTCTTC. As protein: CAWQPGLEGNEQFF.

The DNA of the CDR3 is TGTGCCAGCAGCCTTACAGGGGGCCTTTCACCCCTCCACTTT. Translation: CASSLTGGLSPLHF. This chain connects TRBV7-3 to TRBJ1-6, with TRBD1 matching 9 bases. The V gene's germline CDR1 is SGHTA and CDR2 FQGTGA. The CDR3 contains 14 residues. Losses at the gene ends were 5 bases for V and 9 bases for J; bases not matched to a gene: 5.

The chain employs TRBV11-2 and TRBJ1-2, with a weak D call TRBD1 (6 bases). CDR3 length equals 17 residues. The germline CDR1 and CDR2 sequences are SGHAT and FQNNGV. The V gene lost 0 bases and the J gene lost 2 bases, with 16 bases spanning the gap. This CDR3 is CASSLDQRQENNYGYTF. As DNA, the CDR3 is TGTGCCAGCAGCTTAGATCAGAGACAGGAAAACAACTATGGCTACACCTTC.

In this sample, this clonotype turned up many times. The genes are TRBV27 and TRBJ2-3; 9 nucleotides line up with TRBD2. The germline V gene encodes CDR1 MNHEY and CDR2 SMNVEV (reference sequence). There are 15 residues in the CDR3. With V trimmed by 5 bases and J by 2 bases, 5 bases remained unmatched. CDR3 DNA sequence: TGTGCCAGCAGTCAGATAGCGGGAGACACAGATACGCAGTATTTT. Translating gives CASSQIAGDTDTQYF.

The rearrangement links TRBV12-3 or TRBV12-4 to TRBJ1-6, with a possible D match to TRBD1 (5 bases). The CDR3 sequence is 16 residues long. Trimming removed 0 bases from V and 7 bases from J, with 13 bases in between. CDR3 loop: CASSLASGGMNSPLHF. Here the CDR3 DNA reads TGTGCCAGCAGTTTAGCGTCGGGGGGTATGAATTCACCCCTCCACTTT.

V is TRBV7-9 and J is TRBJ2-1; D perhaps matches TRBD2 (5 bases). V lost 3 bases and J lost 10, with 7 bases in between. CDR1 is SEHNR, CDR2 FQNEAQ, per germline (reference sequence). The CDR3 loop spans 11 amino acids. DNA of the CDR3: TGTGCCAGCAGCTTTATAGCGGAGCAGTTCTTC. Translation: CASSFIAEQFF. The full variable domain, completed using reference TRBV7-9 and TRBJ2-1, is DTGVSQNPRHKITKRGQNVTFRCDPISEHNRLYWYRQTLGQGPEFLTYFQNEAQLEKSRLLSDRFSAERPKGSFSTLEIQRTEQGDSAMYLCASSFIAEQFFGPGTRLTVL.

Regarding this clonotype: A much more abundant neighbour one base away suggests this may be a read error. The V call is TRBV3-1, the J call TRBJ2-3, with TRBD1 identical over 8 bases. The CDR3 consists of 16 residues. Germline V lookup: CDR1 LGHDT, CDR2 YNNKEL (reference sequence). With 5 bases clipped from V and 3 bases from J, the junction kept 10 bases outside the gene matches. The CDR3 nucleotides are TGTGCCAGCAGCTTAGCAGGGGGCGGAATTACAGATACGCAGTATTTT. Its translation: CASSLAGGGITDTQYF.

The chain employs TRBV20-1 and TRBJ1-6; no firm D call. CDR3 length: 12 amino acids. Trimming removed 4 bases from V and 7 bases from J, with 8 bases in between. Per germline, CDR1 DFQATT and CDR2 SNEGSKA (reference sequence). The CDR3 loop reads CSATDLNSPLHF. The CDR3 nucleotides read TGCAGTGCTACGGACCTCAATTCACCCCTCCACTTT.

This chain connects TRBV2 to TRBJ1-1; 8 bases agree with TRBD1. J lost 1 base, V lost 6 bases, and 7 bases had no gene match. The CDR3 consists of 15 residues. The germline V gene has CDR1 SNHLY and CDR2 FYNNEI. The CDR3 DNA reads TGTGCCAGCAGCTCACGGACAGGGACGAACACTGAAGCTTTCTTT. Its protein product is CASSSRTGTNTEAFF.

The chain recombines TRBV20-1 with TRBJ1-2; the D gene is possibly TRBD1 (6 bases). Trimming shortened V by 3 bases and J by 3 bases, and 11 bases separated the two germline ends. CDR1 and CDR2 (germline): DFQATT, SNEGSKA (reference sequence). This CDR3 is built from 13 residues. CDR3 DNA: TGCAGTGCTAGCAGACAGGACTACTATGGCTACACCTTC. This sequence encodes CSASRQDYYGYTF.